This T cell receptor beta chain derives from a study of radiotherapy plus CTLA-4 blockade in lung cancer (dated by TCRdb to 2016 to 2018). At the level of the whole study: Objective responses occurred in 18% of enrolled patients, and around 29% achieved disease control.

The library was produced with the immunoSEQ multiplex PCR assay. TCRdb re-hosts the immuneACCESS table, in-frame sequences only. Its copies lack some clones; in the studies checked, an unresolved V gene accounts for under half of them, and the cause for the rest is not known. The table for this sample lists around 78,000 clones; around 79% of them were counted only once. 3.5% to 4.5% of the sample lies in the top ten. What the authors observed across the whole study: TCR clones derived from tumors expanded in peripheral blood after treatment with radiotherapy and ipilimumab. The strongest predictors of response, as reported, were early dynamic changes in blood T cell clones along with a rise in serum interferon-beta after radiation.

The study tested focal radiation therapy combined with CTLA-4 blockade (ipilimumab) in patients with chemo-refractory metastatic non-small-cell lung cancer. In this sample, this clone turned up a few times. The clone's antigen remains unknown. No base-level quality is on record; no much larger clone is a single base apart. The germline V gene yields MNHNS for CDR1 and SASEGT for CDR2. Trimming removed 5 bases from V and 1 base from J, leaving 11 bases between the germline ends. Its CDR3 holds 14 amino acids, cysteine through phenylalanine. CDR3 DNA is the only sequence kept; it has 42 bases, read in frame from the first base.

The sample was peripheral blood, taken from a patient treated with radiotherapy plus ipilimumab. The sequence derives from a human donor with non-small cell lung cancer who had a partial response to radiotherapy plus ipilimumab. Some clones in this sample may be carry-over from other donors' samples. The chain employs TRBV6-1 and TRBJ1-1; the D gene cannot be named for sure. The nucleotides read TGTGCCAGCAGTCTTTTCGCGGCGAACACTGAAGCTTTCTTT. Its coded protein is CASSLFAANTEAFF.